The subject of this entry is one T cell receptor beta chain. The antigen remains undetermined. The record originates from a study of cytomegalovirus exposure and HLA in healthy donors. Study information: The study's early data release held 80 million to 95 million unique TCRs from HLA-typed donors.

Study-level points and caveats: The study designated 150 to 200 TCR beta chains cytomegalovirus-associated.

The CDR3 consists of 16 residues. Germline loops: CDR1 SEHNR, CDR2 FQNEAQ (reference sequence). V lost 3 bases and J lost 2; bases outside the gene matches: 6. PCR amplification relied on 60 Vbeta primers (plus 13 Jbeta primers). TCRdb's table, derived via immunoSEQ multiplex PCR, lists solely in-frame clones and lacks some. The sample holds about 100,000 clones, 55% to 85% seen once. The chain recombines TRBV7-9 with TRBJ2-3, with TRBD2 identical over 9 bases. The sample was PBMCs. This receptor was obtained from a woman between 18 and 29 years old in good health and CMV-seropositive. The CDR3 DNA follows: TGTGCCAGCAGCTTCGGGGCGGGGGGGCACACAGATACGCAGTATTTT. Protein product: CASSFGAGGHTDTQYF.